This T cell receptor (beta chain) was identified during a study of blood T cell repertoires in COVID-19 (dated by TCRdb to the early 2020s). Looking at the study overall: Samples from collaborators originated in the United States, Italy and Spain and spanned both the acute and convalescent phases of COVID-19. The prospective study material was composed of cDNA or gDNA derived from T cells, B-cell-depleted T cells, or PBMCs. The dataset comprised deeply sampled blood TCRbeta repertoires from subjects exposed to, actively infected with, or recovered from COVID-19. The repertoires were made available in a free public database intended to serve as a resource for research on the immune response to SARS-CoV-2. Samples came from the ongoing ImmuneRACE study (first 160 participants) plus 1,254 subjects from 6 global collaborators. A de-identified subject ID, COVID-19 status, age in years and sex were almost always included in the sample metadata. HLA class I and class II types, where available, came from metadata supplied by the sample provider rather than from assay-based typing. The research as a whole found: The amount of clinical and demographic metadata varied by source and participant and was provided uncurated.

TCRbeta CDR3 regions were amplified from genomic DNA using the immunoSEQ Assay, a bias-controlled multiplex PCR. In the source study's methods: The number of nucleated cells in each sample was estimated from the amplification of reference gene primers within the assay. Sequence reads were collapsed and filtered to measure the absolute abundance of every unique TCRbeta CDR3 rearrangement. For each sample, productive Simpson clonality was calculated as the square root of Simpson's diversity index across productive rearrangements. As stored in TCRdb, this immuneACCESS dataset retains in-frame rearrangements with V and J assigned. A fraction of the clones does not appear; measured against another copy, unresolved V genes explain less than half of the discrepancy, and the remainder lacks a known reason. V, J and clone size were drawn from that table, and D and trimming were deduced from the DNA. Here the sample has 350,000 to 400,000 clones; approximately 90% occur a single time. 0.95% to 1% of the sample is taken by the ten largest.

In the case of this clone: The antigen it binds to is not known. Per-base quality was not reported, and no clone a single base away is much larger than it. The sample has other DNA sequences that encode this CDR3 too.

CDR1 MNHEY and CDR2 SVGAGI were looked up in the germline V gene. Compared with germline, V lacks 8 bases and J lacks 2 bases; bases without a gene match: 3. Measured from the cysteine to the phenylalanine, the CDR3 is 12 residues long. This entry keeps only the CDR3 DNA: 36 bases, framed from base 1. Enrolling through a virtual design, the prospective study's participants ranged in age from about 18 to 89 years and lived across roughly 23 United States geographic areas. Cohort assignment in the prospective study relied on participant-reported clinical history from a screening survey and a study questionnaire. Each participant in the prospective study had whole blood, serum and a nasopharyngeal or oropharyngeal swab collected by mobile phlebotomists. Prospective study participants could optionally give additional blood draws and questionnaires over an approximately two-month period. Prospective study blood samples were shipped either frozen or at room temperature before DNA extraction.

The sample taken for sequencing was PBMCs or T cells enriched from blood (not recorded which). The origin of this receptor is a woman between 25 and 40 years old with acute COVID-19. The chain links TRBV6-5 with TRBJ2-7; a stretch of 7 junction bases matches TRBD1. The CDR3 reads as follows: CASRDSPYEQYF. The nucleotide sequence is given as TGTGCCAGCCGGGACAGTCCCTACGAGCAGTACTTC.